The 20 T cell receptor beta chains reported below all come from one sample, sequenced in a study of blood T cell repertoires in COVID-19. The table came from immunoSEQ multiplex PCR; TCRdb's copy has only in-frame clones and leaves some out. The sample gives 300,000 to 400,000 clones, roughly 89% of which show up once; under 3.5% is in the top ten. Sequenced sample: peripheral blood. The receptors originated from a woman between 18 and 30 years old who had recovered from COVID-19.

The chain links TRBV12-3 or TRBV12-4 to TRBJ1-4; D gene unclear. V dropped 7 bases and J dropped 8 bases, with 14 bases sitting between them. The CDR3 runs 13 residues. CDR3 residues: CASTPGGNEKLFF. DNA for the CDR3: TGTGCCAGCACCCCCGGCGGGAACGAAAAACTGTTTTTT.

Points on this clone: Other DNA variants within this sample encode the same CDR3. This chain joins TRBV7-2 and TRBJ1-2, with D maybe TRBD1 (5 bases). CDR3 length: 14 residues. Trimming cost V 5 bases and J 2 bases, with 12 bases left between them. Germline CDR1 reads SGHTA; CDR2 reads FQGNSA. The CDR3 DNA follows: TGTGCCAGCAGCCCCCGGACATCGAACTATGGCTACACCTTC. Amino acid sequence: CASSPRTSNYGYTF.

Regarding this clone: Other nucleotide sequences in the sample specify the same CDR3. The chain employs TRBV9 and TRBJ1-2, with D maybe TRBD1 (6 bases). The CDR3 contains 14 residues. The V end lost 0 bases, the J end lost 2 bases, and 8 bases lay between the germline ends. CDR1 and CDR2 from the germline V gene are SGDLS and YYNGEE. CDR3 amino acids: CASSVGQGNYGYTF. The CDR3 bases are TGTGCCAGCAGCGTAGGCCAGGGGAACTATGGCTACACCTTC. Supplemented by reference TRBV9 and TRBJ1-2, the full variable domain reads DSGVTQTPKHLITATGQRVTLRCSPRSGDLSVYWYQQSLDQGLQFLIQYYNGEERAKGNILERFSAQQFPDLHSELNLSSLELGDSALYFCASSVGQGNYGYTFGSGTRLTVV.

The chain is built from TRBV5-6 and TRBJ2-7; TRBD2 matches 8 bases. The germline gives CDR1 SGHDT, CDR2 YYEEEE. Losses at the gene ends were 5 bases for V and 6 bases for J; bases not matched to a gene: 16. This CDR3 is 16 amino acids long. The CDR3 spells CASSLRGGGPDSEQYV. In DNA, the CDR3 is TGTGCCAGCAGTCTCCGGGGGGGAGGGCCCGATAGCGAGCAGTACGTC.

The rearrangement links TRBV6-4 to TRBJ1-5; D is undetermined. Germline-derived CDR1 and CDR2 are MRHNA and SNTAGT. Trimming stripped 6 bases from V and 6 bases from J, with 12 bases between. This CDR3 region has 13 residues. The CDR3 spells CASRARGSQPQHF. The CDR3 DNA reads TGTGCCAGCAGGGCTCGGGGAAGTCAGCCCCAGCATTTT.

DNA for the CDR3: TGTGGCACAGGGTCGAACTATGGCTACACCTTC. This sequence encodes CGTGSNYGYTF. This chain joins TRBV7-8 and TRBJ1-2, with a weak D call TRBD1 (6 bases). This CDR3 is 11 amino acids long. The germline CDR1 and CDR2 sequences are SGHVS and FQNEAQ.

V and J are TRBV5-1 and TRBJ1-1, with 10 bases that match TRBD1. The CDR3 length is 15 residues. Trimming cost V 0 bases and J 6 bases; bases outside gene matches: 5. Germline CDR1 SGHRS, CDR2 YFSETQ. The CDR3 DNA is TGCGCCAGCAGCTTGGGTGACAGGGGGCGCGCTGAAGCTTTCTTT. It encodes CASSLGDRGRAEAFF.

This chain joins TRBV19 and TRBJ1-2, with a weak D call TRBD1 (5 bases). This CDR3 has 11 residues. Germline CDR1 reads LNHDA; CDR2 reads SQIVND (reference sequence). V was trimmed by 5 bases and J by 7 bases, leaving 8 bases between them. The CDR3: CASSQGPGYTF. CDR3 DNA: TGTGCCAGTAGTCAGGGTCCTGGCTACACCTTC.

The rearrangement joins TRBV7-2 to TRBJ2-3; 7 bases fit TRBD1. In germline, CDR1 is SGHTA, CDR2 FQGNSA. The CDR3 covers 15 residues. Trimming removed 5 bases from V and 5 bases from J; junction bases left unmatched: 10. The CDR3 region is CASSQPDRVQDTQYF. The CDR3 DNA reads TGTGCCAGCAGCCAACCCGACAGGGTGCAAGATACGCAGTATTTT.

This clone has just one count. This chain links TRBV27 with TRBJ2-5; 8 nucleotides match TRBD2. The CDR3 runs to 15 residues. The J segment lost 2 bases and the V segment lost 7 bases, leaving 9 bases of the junction unmatched. The V gene's germline CDR1 is MNHEY and CDR2 SMNVEV (reference sequence). CDR3 DNA: TGTGCCAGCATGGAACTAGCGGCAGGACAAGAGACCCAGTACTTC. This codes for CASMELAAGQETQYF.

The chain combines TRBV7-9 with TRBJ1-2; 10 bases align to TRBD1. The V gene's germline CDR1 is SEHNR and CDR2 FQNEAQ (reference sequence). J lost 0 bases, V lost 5 bases, and 3 bases had no gene match. The CDR3 is 15 amino acids. As DNA, the CDR3 is TGTGCCAGCAGCCTAGACAGGGGGCCTAACTATGGCTACACCTTC. Amino acid sequence: CASSLDRGPNYGYTF.

This clone showed up just once. The rearrangement uses TRBV18 and TRBJ1-3; D is unclear. The V end was cut by 3 bases, the J end by 2 bases, with 11 bases between. In germline, CDR1 is KGHSH, CDR2 LQKENI. This CDR3 is built from 15 residues. As DNA, the CDR3 is TGTGCCAGCTCACCGTCCTCGGGGACTGGAAACACCATATATTTT. Its translation: CASSPSSGTGNTIYF.

The rearrangement uses TRBV6-5 and TRBJ2-3, with D maybe TRBD2 (6 bases). The CDR3 contains 15 residues. CDR1 is MNHEY and CDR2 is SVGAGI in the germline V gene. Trimming removed 11 bases at V and 1 base at J, with 19 bases between. This CDR3 reads CAVAGGRERTDTQYF. The CDR3 DNA reads as TGTGCCGTGGCCGGCGGGCGGGAACGCACAGATACGCAGTATTTT.

The sample holds a few counts of this clone. The chain carries TRBV19 and TRBJ2-2, with D possibly being TRBD2 (5 bases). This CDR3 is 15 amino acids long. Germline CDR1 LNHDA, CDR2 SQIVND (reference sequence). Trimming removed 1 base at V and 10 bases at J, with 16 bases between. CDR3 DNA: TGTGCCAGTAGTATAGTCGGTGGGAGCACAGTGGAGCTGTTTTTT. It encodes CASSIVGGSTVELFF.

This clone was detected once. The J gene is TRBJ1-2, the V gene TRBV27; TRBD1 matches 7 bases. The V gene end was trimmed by 5 bases and the J gene end by 4 bases; junction bases not matched to a gene: 10. The CDR3 runs 15 residues. CDR1 MNHEY and CDR2 SMNVEV come from the germline V gene (reference sequence). DNA of the CDR3: TGTGCCAGCAGTCCCCGGGACAGAAGTCCCTATGGCTACACCTTC. Its translation: CASSPRDRSPYGYTF.

The chain couples TRBV11-2 to TRBJ2-1; TRBD2 matches at 7 bases. Trimming cost V 5 bases and J 0 bases; bases outside gene matches: 4. The germline V gene encodes CDR1 SGHAT and CDR2 FQNNGV. This CDR3 region has 15 residues. The CDR3 protein is CASSAGRGSYNEQFF. The CDR3 nucleotides are TGTGCCAGCAGCGCAGGGAGGGGCTCCTACAATGAGCAGTTCTTC.

This clone has a single count. The gene calls are TRBV12-3 or TRBV12-4 and TRBJ2-7; 7 positions match TRBD2. Trimming cost V 6 bases and J 2 bases; bases outside gene matches: 4. This CDR3 spans 13 amino acids. The CDR3 nucleotides are TGTGCCAGCAGCCCGGGACTACCCTACGAGCAGTACGTC. The encoded protein is CASSPGLPYEQYV.

The V and J genes are TRBV2 and TRBJ1-1; a possible D gene is TRBD1 (6 bases). Germline V gene lookup returns CDR1 SNHLY and CDR2 FYNNEI. The CDR3 totals 16 residues. The germline V and J ends were trimmed by 3 bases and 1 base, with 15 bases remaining between them. The CDR3 is CASSEVSGHPNTEAFF. The CDR3 nucleotides read TGTGCCAGCAGTGAGGTCTCGGGACACCCGAACACTGAAGCTTTCTTT.

The chain is built from TRBV5-1 and TRBJ1-1, with D hard to call. Per the germline V gene, CDR1 is SGHRS and CDR2 is YFSETQ. This CDR3 spans 14 amino acids. V lost 3 bases, J lost 6 bases, and 15 bases lay in between. The CDR3 here is CASSYLSQSAEAFF. The CDR3 DNA reads as TGCGCCAGCAGCTACTTATCCCAAAGTGCTGAAGCTTTCTTT.

CDR3 protein: CASSYWGQSNQPQHF. In DNA, the CDR3 is TGTGCCAGCAGTTATTGGGGCCAGAGCAATCAGCCCCAGCATTTT. The chain couples TRBV6-6 to TRBJ1-5; maybe TRBD1 (5 bases). In germline, CDR1 is MNHNY, CDR2 SVGAGI (reference sequence). The ends were cut back, 3 bases at V and 1 base at J, with 10 bases in the middle. The CDR3 runs to 15 residues.